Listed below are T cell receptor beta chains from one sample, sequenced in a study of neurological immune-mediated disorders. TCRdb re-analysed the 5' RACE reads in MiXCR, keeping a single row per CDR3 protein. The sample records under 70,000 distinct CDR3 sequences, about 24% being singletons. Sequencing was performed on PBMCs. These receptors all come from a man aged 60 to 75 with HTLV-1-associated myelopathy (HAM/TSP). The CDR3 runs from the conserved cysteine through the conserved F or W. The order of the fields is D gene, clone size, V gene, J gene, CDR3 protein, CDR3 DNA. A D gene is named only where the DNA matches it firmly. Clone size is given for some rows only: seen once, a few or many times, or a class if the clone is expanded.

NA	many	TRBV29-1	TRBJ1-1	CSVAYRVDTEAFF	TGCAGCGTGGCTTACAGGGTGGACACTGAAGCTTTCTTT
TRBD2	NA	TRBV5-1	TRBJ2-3	CASSPGLAGGSSDTQYF	TGCGCCAGCAGCCCTGGTTTAGCGGGAGGTTCATCGGATACGCAGTATTTT
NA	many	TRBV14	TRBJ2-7	CASSQDAQRLAPSYEQYF	TGTGCCAGCAGCCAAGATGCGCAGAGGCTAGCGCCGTCCTACGAGCAGTACTTC
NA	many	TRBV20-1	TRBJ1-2	CSATTGVGYGYTF	TGCAGTGCAACGACGGGGGTTGGTTATGGCTACACCTTC
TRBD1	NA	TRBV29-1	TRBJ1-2	CSVEGGTGGNYGYTF	TGCAGCGTTGAAGGTGGGACAGGGGGCAACTATGGCTACACCTTC
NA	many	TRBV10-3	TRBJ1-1	CAISEPRPRNTEAFF	TGTGCCATCAGTGAGCCAAGACCGAGGAACACTGAAGCTTTCTTT
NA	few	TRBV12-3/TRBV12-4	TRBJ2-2	CASTRTAGELFF	TGTGCCAGCACCCGAACCGCCGGGGAGCTGTTTTTT
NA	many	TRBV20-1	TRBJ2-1	CSASGVAAEQFF	TGCAGTGCCTCGGGGGTAGCGGCTGAGCAGTTCTTC
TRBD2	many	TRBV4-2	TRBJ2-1	CASSQPGLAEGQEQFF	TGTGCCAGCAGCCAGCCCGGACTAGCGGAGGGGCAGGAGCAGTTCTTC
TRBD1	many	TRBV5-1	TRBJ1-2	CASSWDSGKGYTF	TGCGCCAGCAGCTGGGACAGCGGAAAGGGCTACACCTTC
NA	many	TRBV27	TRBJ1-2	CASRPPERSGYTF	TGTGCCAGCCGCCCCCCGGAGCGGAGTGGCTACACCTTC
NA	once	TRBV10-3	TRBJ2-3	CAIGSSTGDTQYF	TGTGCCATCGGGTCCTCGACGGGCGATACGCAGTATTTT
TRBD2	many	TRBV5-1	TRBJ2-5	CASCRGRSETQYF	TGCGCCAGCTGCCGCGGGAGGTCAGAGACCCAGTACTTC
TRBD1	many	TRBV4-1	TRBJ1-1	CASGATGKTEAFF	TGCGCCAGCGGGGCGACAGGGAAGACTGAAGCTTTCTTT
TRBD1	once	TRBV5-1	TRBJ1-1	CASSLEGAYTEAFF	TGCGCCAGCAGCTTGGAGGGGGCGTACACTGAAGCTTTCTTT
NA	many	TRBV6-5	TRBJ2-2	CASSHGGANTGELFF	TGTGCCAGCAGCCACGGAGGGGCGAACACCGGGGAGCTGTTTTTT
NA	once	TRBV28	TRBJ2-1	CASSPPGIEQFF	TGTGCCAGCAGTCCGCCTGGCATTGAGCAGTTCTTC
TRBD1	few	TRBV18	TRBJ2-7	CASSPPGQLSYEQYF	TGTGCCAGCTCACCGCCGGGACAGCTCTCCTACGAGCAGTACTTC
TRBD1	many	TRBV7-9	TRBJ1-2	CASSPNRQGAEGYTF	TGTGCCAGCAGCCCGAATCGACAGGGGGCGGAGGGCTACACCTTC
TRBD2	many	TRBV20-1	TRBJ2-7	CSAHTSGSNYEQYF	TGCAGTGCTCATACTAGCGGGAGTAACTACGAGCAGTACTTC
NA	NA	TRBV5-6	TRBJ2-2	CASSGVRGTVELFF	TGTGCCAGCAGCGGTGTTCGGGGCACTGTGGAGCTGTTTTTT
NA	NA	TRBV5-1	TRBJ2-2	CASTDLGNTGEMFF	TGCGCCAGCACCGATCTTGGGAACACTGGGGAGATGTTTTTT
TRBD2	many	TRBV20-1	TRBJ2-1	CSAKSVLAGRYNEQFF	TGCAGTGCTAAATCGGTCCTAGCGGGCCGCTACAATGAGCAGTTCTTC
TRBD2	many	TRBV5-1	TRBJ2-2	CASSPLSGSGGTGELFF	TGCGCCAGCAGCCCCCTTAGCGGGAGTGGTGGCACCGGGGAGCTGTTTTTT
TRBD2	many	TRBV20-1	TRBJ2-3	CSAAGGLSGTDTQYF	TGCAGTGCGGCGGGAGGGTTATCGGGCACAGATACGCAGTATTTT
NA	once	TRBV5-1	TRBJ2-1	CASSLAADSRSYNEQFF	TGCGCCAGCAGCTTGGCCGCGGACTCCAGGAGTTACAATGAGCAGTTCTTC
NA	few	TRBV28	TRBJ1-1	CASSLFSGWRRSYGNTEAFF	TGTGCCAGCAGTTTATTTTCGGGTTGGAGGAGAAGCTACGGGAACACTGAAGCTTTCTTT
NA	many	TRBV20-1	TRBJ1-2	CSALPGTNYGYTF	TGCAGTGCCTTGCCGGGGACTAACTATGGCTACACCTTC
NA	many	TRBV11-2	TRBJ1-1	CASSLERMGLLFEAFF	TGTGCCAGCAGCTTAGAAAGAATGGGTCTGTTGTTTGAAGCTTTCTTT
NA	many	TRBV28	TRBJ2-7	CASSLSFRRVYEQYF	TGTGCCAGCAGTTTATCTTTCCGCAGGGTTTACGAGCAGTACTTC
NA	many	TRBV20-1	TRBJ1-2	CSASSRKGYGYTF	TGCAGTGCTAGTTCTCGGAAGGGGTATGGCTACACCTTC
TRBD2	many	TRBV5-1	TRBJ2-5	CASSLGAGARETQYF	TGCGCCAGCAGCTTGGGAGCGGGAGCTAGGGAGACCCAGTACTTC
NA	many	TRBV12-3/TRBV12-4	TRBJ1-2	CASSLVQLYF	TGTGCCAGCAGTTTAGTACAGTTGTACTTC
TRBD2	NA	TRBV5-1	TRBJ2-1	CASSPLSGTNYNEQFF	TGCGCCAGCAGCCCCCTTAGCGGGACCAACTACAATGAGCAGTTCTTC
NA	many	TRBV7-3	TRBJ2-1	CASSQLGGDNEQFF	TGTGCCAGCAGCCAACTGGGGGGAGACAATGAGCAGTTCTTC
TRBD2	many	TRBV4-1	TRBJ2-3	CASSQGLAGGSTDTQYF	TGCGCCAGCAGCCAGGGTCTAGCGGGAGGGAGTACAGATACGCAGTATTTT
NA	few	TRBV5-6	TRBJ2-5	CASSSTGTQYF	TGTGCCAGCAGCTCCACGGGTACCCAGTACTTC
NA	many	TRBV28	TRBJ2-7	CASLDRTIYEQYF	TGTGCCAGCCTAGACAGGACTATCTACGAGCAGTACTTC
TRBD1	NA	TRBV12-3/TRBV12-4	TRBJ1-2	CASSPTRQGGSYGYTF	TGTGCCAGCAGTCCGACCCGACAGGGGGGATCCTATGGCTACACCTTC
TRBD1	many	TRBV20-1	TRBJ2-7	CSARDRAYEQYF	TGCAGTGCAAGGGACAGGGCCTACGAGCAGTACTTC
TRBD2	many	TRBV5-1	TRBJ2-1	CASSIPGTSGFNEQFF	TGCGCCAGCAGCATCCCCGGGACTAGCGGTTTTAATGAGCAGTTCTTC
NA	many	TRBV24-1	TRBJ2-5	CATSDFGKTETQYF	TGTGCCACCAGTGATTTTGGGAAAACGGAGACCCAGTACTTC
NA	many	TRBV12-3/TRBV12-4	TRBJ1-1	CASSLRTEAFF	TGTGCCAGCAGTTTACGGACTGAAGCTTTCTTT
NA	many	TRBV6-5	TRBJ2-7	CASSYSRGLPSYEQYF	TGTGCCAGCAGTTACTCTCGAGGACTGCCTTCCTACGAGCAGTACTTC
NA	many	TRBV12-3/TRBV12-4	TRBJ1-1	CASSLAGWGQNTEAFF	TGTGCCAGCAGTTTGGCGGGGTGGGGGCAGAACACTGAAGCTTTCTTT
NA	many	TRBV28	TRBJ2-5	CATRGGASGQETQYF	TGTGCCACCAGGGGCGGGGCTAGCGGACAAGAGACCCAGTACTTC
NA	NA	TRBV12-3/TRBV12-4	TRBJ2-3	CASQLSSTDTQYF	TGTGCATCCCAGTTATCTAGCACAGATACGCAGTATTTT
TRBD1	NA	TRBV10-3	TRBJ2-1	CAISEGTGKDEQFF	TGTGCCATCAGTGAGGGGACAGGGAAAGATGAGCAGTTCTTC
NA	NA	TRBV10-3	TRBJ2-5	CAISAQGYQETQYF	TGTGCCATCAGTGCTCAGGGGTACCAAGAGACCCAGTACTTC
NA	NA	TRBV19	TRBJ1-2	CASSGPPTGRGTNYGYTF	TGTGCCAGTAGTGGTCCACCGACAGGTCGAGGTACTAACTATGGCTACACCTTC
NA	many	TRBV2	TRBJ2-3	CASSRSGGITDTQYF	TGTGCCAGCTCCCGATCGGGCGGGATCACAGATACGCAGTATTTT
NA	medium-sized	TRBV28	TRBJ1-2	CASSLPLGSYGYTF	TGTGCCAGCAGTCTGCCACTTGGGTCCTATGGCTACACCTTC
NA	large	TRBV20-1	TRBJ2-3	CSASLRSGTDTQYF	TGCAGTGCTAGTCTGCGGTCAGGCACAGATACGCAGTATTTT
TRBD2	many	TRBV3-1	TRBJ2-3	CASSQAGLAGVIDTQYF	TGTGCCAGCAGCCAAGCCGGACTAGCGGGAGTGATAGATACGCAGTATTTT
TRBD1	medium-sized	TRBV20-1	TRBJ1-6	CSARDYSVQGIGSPLHF	TGCAGTGCTAGAGACTACTCCGTACAGGGGATTGGTTCACCCCTCCACTTT